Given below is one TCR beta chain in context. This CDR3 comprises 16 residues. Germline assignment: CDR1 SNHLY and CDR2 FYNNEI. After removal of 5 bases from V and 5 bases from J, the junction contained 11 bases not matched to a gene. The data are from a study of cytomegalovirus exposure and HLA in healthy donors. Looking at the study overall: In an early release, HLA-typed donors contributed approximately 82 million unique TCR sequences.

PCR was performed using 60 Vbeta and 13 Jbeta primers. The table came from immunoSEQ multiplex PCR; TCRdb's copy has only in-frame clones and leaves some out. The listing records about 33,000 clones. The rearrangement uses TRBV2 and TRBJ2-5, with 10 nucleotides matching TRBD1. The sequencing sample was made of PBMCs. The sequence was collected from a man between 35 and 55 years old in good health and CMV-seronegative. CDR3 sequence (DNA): TGTGCCAGCAGTCTCGGTCCCGGGACAGGGGCGGAGACCCAGTACTTC. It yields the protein CASSLGPGTGAETQYF.